This T cell receptor (beta chain) was identified in a study of human T cells and chemical hapten exposure. About the study: Sensitization used 2% DPC on around 2 cm by around 2 cm upper inner arm skin. Study-wide results and limits: PT1 expanded TCR counts correlated positively with patch test score. With regard to DPC sensitization, TCRs above 1 in 1000 frequency did not change.

CDR3 length: 14 amino acids. With 7 bases removed from V and 3 bases from J, the gap between germline ends came to 14 bases. Sample time point: patch test 2, 6 weeks after DPC sensitization. The treatment is: therapeutic diphenylcyclopropenone sensitization with weekly scalp DPC. TCRdb fed the RACE reads into MiXCR, producing one record per CDR3 protein. The sample includes a few hundred thousand distinct CDR3 sequences, roughly 6.3% of them seen just once. A note on this clonotype: Its antigen is unknown.

This clonotype was sampled from a woman aged 18-29 years with alopecia areata. Some clones in this sample may be carry-over from other donors' samples. This specimen was whole blood, taken in connection with sensitization to the hapten diphenylcyclopropenone (DPC). The J gene is TRBJ2-3, the V gene TRBV12-3 or TRBV12-4, with D possibly TRBD2 on 5 matching bases. The CDR3 is CASTEVDPTDTQYF. CDR3 DNA: TGTGCCAGCACGGAGGTCGACCCTACAGATACGCAGTATTTT.